A selection of T cell receptor beta chains follows, all from one sample in a study of T cell responses to AZD1222 COVID-19 vaccine. Only in-frame clones appear in the TCRdb table, and some are missing; sequencing was by immunoSEQ multiplex PCR. Among roughly 48,000 clones, about 89% were seen once, and the ten largest hold approximately 5.3%. The sequencing here drew on peripheral blood, taken 28 days after the second AZD1222 dose. All receptors derive from an adult who received the AZD1222 COVID-19 vaccine. Each CDR3 is given with its conserved first and last residue. The order of the fields is V gene, D gene, J gene, clone size, CDR3 DNA, CDR3 protein. The D gene is left open where the match is weak. The size field is filled for only some rows; it gives once, few, many or a size class.

V: TRBV15; D: TRBD2; J: TRBJ2-1; size: NA; DNA: TGTGCCACCAGCAGAGATCGTAGCGGGGGGGTTAATGAGCAGTTCTTC; CDR3: CATSRDRSGGVNEQFF
V: TRBV3-1/TRBV3-2; D: NA; J: TRBJ1-3; size: NA; DNA: TGTGCCACCACAGGATCCGGAAACACCATATATTTT; CDR3: CATTGSGNTIYF
V: TRBV24-1; D: NA; J: TRBJ2-7; size: NA; DNA: TGTGCCACCAGTGACCCTCGCACAGGGTTGTACGAGCAGTACTTC; CDR3: CATSDPRTGLYEQYF
V: TRBV7-2; D: NA; J: TRBJ2-3; size: NA; DNA: TGTGCCAGCAGAAACGCGACACCTAGTGGGGGGGATACGCAGTATTTT; CDR3: CASRNATPSGGDTQYF
V: TRBV7-9; D: TRBD1; J: TRBJ2-7; size: once; DNA: TGTGCCAGCAGCTCCGCGGACAGGAGGAACTACGAGCAGTACTTC; CDR3: CASSSADRRNYEQYF
V: TRBV6-1; D: TRBD1; J: TRBJ2-3; size: NA; DNA: TGTGCCAGCAGTGACAGGGGGCGAGCAGATACGCAGTATTTT; CDR3: CASSDRGRADTQYF
V: TRBV7-8; D: NA; J: TRBJ2-1; size: NA; DNA: TGTGCCAGCACCCTTTCTCAGGGGTTTCTTTACAATGAGCAGTTCTTC; CDR3: CASTLSQGFLYNEQFF
V: TRBV13; D: NA; J: TRBJ1-2; size: NA; DNA: TGTGCCAGCAGCTTTCCGGGACCCCAGACTAACTATGGCTACACCTTC; CDR3: CASSFPGPQTNYGYTF
V: TRBV5-1; D: NA; J: TRBJ1-1; size: NA; DNA: TGCGCCAGCACTCTGGGGTGGGGGGCGGTAGATACTGAAGCTTTCTTT; CDR3: CASTLGWGAVDTEAFF
V: TRBV6-5; D: NA; J: TRBJ1-4; size: NA; DNA: TGTGCCAGCGCTTTAGACACTGCTAATGAAAAACTGTTTTTT; CDR3: CASALDTANEKLFF
V: TRBV5-8; D: TRBD1; J: TRBJ1-5; size: NA; DNA: TGTGCCAGCAGCTTGGGGAGAGGGGGCCCCTATAGCAATCAGCCCCAGCATTTT; CDR3: CASSLGRGGPYSNQPQHF
V: TRBV28; D: NA; J: TRBJ1-2; size: NA; DNA: TGTGCCAGCAGTTTATTTATTGGAGGAGGGTCAGGGGCGGGTAACTATGGCTACACCTTC; CDR3: CASSLFIGGGSGAGNYGYTF
V: TRBV5-1; D: NA; J: TRBJ1-3; size: NA; DNA: TGCGCCAGCAGCCTCGCCCTCTCTGGAAACACCATATATTTT; CDR3: CASSLALSGNTIYF
V: TRBV5-8; D: TRBD2; J: TRBJ2-1; size: NA; DNA: TGTGCCAGCAGCTTGTCGTTGGGACTAGCGGGATACAATGAGCAGTTCTTC; CDR3: CASSLSLGLAGYNEQFF
V: TRBV7-9; D: TRBD1; J: TRBJ2-7; size: NA; DNA: TGTGCCAGCAGCTTCGGCAGACAGGGGGTTTCCTACGAGCAGTACTTC; CDR3: CASSFGRQGVSYEQYF
V: TRBV6-5; D: TRBD2; J: TRBJ2-2; size: NA; DNA: TGTGCCAGTTCCCTAGCGGGAGGCACCGGGGAGCTGTTTTTT; CDR3: CASSLAGGTGELFF
V: TRBV4-1; D: NA; J: TRBJ1-2; size: few; DNA: TGCGCCAGCAGCCCTGACCGGATGCCCACAGGGCGAGGCTACACCTTC; CDR3: CASSPDRMPTGRGYTF
V: TRBV13; D: NA; J: TRBJ1-2; size: few; DNA: TGTGCCAGCAGCTCTCGCATCGGCAGGGCTTATGGCTACACCTTC; CDR3: CASSSRIGRAYGYTF
V: TRBV5-8; D: NA; J: TRBJ2-5; size: NA; DNA: TGTGCCAGCAGCTTTGGACAGCAAGAGACCCAGTACTTC; CDR3: CASSFGQQETQYF
V: TRBV7-2; D: NA; J: TRBJ1-2; size: once; DNA: TGTGCCAGCAGCTTAGAGGCCAGGCTTAGCTATGGCTACACCTTC; CDR3: CASSLEARLSYGYTF
V: TRBV5-4; D: NA; J: TRBJ2-3; size: NA; DNA: TGTGCCAGCAGCTTGTGGGGGGGCACAGATACGCAGTATTTT; CDR3: CASSLWGGTDTQYF
V: TRBV29-1; D: NA; J: TRBJ2-7; size: NA; DNA: TGCAGCGCGACCAATCTGTTCTCCTACGAGCAGTACTTC; CDR3: CSATNLFSYEQYF
V: TRBV10-3; D: TRBD1; J: TRBJ2-7; size: once; DNA: TGTGCCATCAGTGAGTACACGGGACAGGGGGCCTACGAGCAGTACTTC; CDR3: CAISEYTGQGAYEQYF
V: TRBV19; D: NA; J: TRBJ1-2; size: NA; DNA: TGTGCCAGTAGTATATGGGGGAGAGAGTATGGCTACACCTTC; CDR3: CASSIWGREYGYTF
V: TRBV28; D: TRBD2; J: TRBJ2-7; size: NA; DNA: TGTGCCAGCAGTCGTGGACTAGCGGGAGATGGGTCCTACGAGCAGTACTTC; CDR3: CASSRGLAGDGSYEQYF
V: TRBV3-1/TRBV3-2; D: TRBD1; J: TRBJ2-5; size: once; DNA: TGTGCCAGCAGGCTCACGACAGGGGCGTATATCCGGGAGACCCAGTACTTC; CDR3: CASRLTTGAYIRETQYF
V: TRBV9; D: NA; J: TRBJ2-1; size: NA; DNA: TGTGCCAGCGGGGGGGCCGGCGATGAGCAGTTCTTC; CDR3: CASGGAGDEQFF
V: TRBV19; D: NA; J: TRBJ2-3; size: NA; DNA: TGTGCCAGTAGTATGAGTAGAGCCCCATCGCAGTATTTT; CDR3: CASSMSRAPSQYF